The rows below give T cell receptor beta chains drawn from one sample of a study of blood T cell repertoires in COVID-19. Some clones are missing from TCRdb's copy, which holds only in-frame ones; the method was immunoSEQ multiplex PCR. The sample includes 120,000 or so clones, about 88% seen only once; the top ten take 3% to 4%. What was sequenced was peripheral blood. The source is a woman aged 50 to 65 with acute or convalescent COVID-19. CDR3s leave out the opening cysteine and the closing phenylalanine or tryptophan. A D gene is named only where the DNA matches it firmly.

CDR3: ASSFNGLSNTGELF; V: TRBV3-1/TRBV3-2; length: 14; D: NA; J: TRBJ2-2
CDR3: ASSLTGTGRGTDTQY; V: TRBV5-1; length: 15; D: TRBD1; J: TRBJ2-3
CDR3: ASSPRTGNTIY; V: TRBV18; length: 11; D: NA; J: TRBJ1-3
CDR3: ASSEEGLSNQPQH; V: TRBV6-5; length: 13; D: NA; J: TRBJ1-5
CDR3: ASSVLGGGELF; V: TRBV7-2; length: 11; D: NA; J: TRBJ2-2
CDR3: ASSPGGAGTQPQH; V: TRBV6-5; length: 13; D: NA; J: TRBJ1-5
CDR3: ASSGPGTGVLETQY; V: TRBV19; length: 14; D: TRBD1; J: TRBJ2-5
CDR3: ASSQEAGDALSGNTIY; V: TRBV3-1/TRBV3-2; length: 16; D: NA; J: TRBJ1-3
CDR3: ASSSAWGRTEAF; V: TRBV7-9; length: 12; D: NA; J: TRBJ1-1
CDR3: AWKTAGGGWAKNIQY; V: TRBV30; length: 15; D: TRBD2; J: TRBJ2-4
CDR3: ASSLVGEYEQY; V: TRBV7-2; length: 11; D: NA; J: TRBJ2-7
CDR3: SVRYGGTSGANVLT; V: TRBV29-1; length: 14; D: NA; J: TRBJ2-6
CDR3: AISLQGREQY; V: TRBV10-3; length: 10; D: NA; J: TRBJ2-7
CDR3: ASRTGQVNEAF; V: TRBV10-2; length: 11; D: TRBD1; J: TRBJ1-1
CDR3: ASSYSAGYNEQF; V: TRBV6-5; length: 12; D: NA; J: TRBJ2-1
CDR3: ASSFLAGGPDTQY; V: TRBV5-1; length: 13; D: TRBD2; J: TRBJ2-3
CDR3: STISYNEQF; V: TRBV29-1; length: 9; D: NA; J: TRBJ2-1
CDR3: ASSYYGQGDAYEQY; V: TRBV6-6; length: 14; D: TRBD1; J: TRBJ2-7
CDR3: ASSRDRQGTEAF; V: TRBV2; length: 12; D: TRBD1; J: TRBJ1-1
CDR3: ASSQGMQGMGTDTQY; V: TRBV3-1/TRBV3-2; length: 15; D: NA; J: TRBJ2-3
CDR3: ASTLSGREAYEQY; V: TRBV3-1/TRBV3-2; length: 13; D: TRBD2; J: TRBJ2-7
CDR3: ASSLFVTSEPMNTEAF; V: TRBV5-1; length: 16; D: NA; J: TRBJ1-1
CDR3: ASKFDRAKNTGELF; V: TRBV2; length: 14; D: TRBD1; J: TRBJ2-2
CDR3: ASSENRDTEAF; V: TRBV7-9; length: 11; D: NA; J: TRBJ1-1
CDR3: ASSLRTGAYEQY; V: TRBV13; length: 12; D: NA; J: TRBJ2-7
CDR3: ASSLPRTGGSGNTIY; V: TRBV28; length: 15; D: TRBD1; J: TRBJ1-3
CDR3: ASSLLDRAEAQY; V: TRBV7-9; length: 12; D: TRBD1; J: TRBJ2-5
CDR3: ASGLGGTNTEAF; V: TRBV19; length: 12; D: NA; J: TRBJ1-1
CDR3: ASYKKGQGGGYT; V: TRBV2; length: 12; D: TRBD1; J: TRBJ1-2
CDR3: ASSLTSDSYNSPLH; V: TRBV5-1; length: 14; D: NA; J: TRBJ1-6
CDR3: ASSFTNWGRGRDNEQF; V: TRBV5-1; length: 16; D: NA; J: TRBJ2-1
CDR3: ASSVPGQGNTEAF; V: TRBV28; length: 13; D: TRBD1; J: TRBJ1-1
CDR3: ASSLQGGQPQH; V: TRBV12-3/TRBV12-4; length: 11; D: NA; J: TRBJ1-5
CDR3: AWSAQASIYT; V: TRBV30; length: 10; D: NA; J: TRBJ1-2
CDR3: ASSSDTTLKTQY; V: TRBV7-9; length: 12; D: NA; J: TRBJ2-5
CDR3: ASREGGSNQPQH; V: TRBV10-2; length: 12; D: NA; J: TRBJ1-5
CDR3: ASSLSRSTDTQY; V: TRBV7-2; length: 12; D: NA; J: TRBJ2-3
CDR3: ASSLGLAFSEQY; V: TRBV7-9; length: 12; D: TRBD2; J: TRBJ2-7
CDR3: ASSSEAGDDNEQF; V: TRBV5-4; length: 13; D: TRBD2; J: TRBJ2-1
CDR3: ASSSGPGGSSYEQY; V: TRBV6-6; length: 14; D: NA; J: TRBJ2-7
CDR3: ASSLGSNGGYT; V: TRBV7-2; length: 11; D: NA; J: TRBJ1-2
CDR3: ASSAQGGETQY; V: TRBV18; length: 11; D: NA; J: TRBJ2-5
CDR3: ASSQDSTSGREQY; V: TRBV4-1; length: 13; D: TRBD2; J: TRBJ2-7
CDR3: ASSIVRGSEGYT; V: TRBV19; length: 12; D: NA; J: TRBJ1-2
CDR3: ASSKSGGRAGNEQF; V: TRBV21-1; length: 14; D: NA; J: TRBJ2-1
CDR3: ASSTGGAYVIQY; V: TRBV19; length: 12; D: TRBD1; J: TRBJ2-4
CDR3: AGQTGFEQY; V: TRBV6-5; length: 9; D: TRBD1; J: TRBJ2-7
CDR3: ASSLGTSGTYEQY; V: TRBV13; length: 13; D: TRBD2; J: TRBJ2-7
CDR3: SASGEEIGKNIQY; V: TRBV20-1; length: 13; D: NA; J: TRBJ2-4
CDR3: ASSRGGTGELF; V: TRBV3-1/TRBV3-2; length: 11; D: TRBD2; J: TRBJ2-2
CDR3: ASSLSAKQY; V: TRBV28; length: 9; D: NA; J: TRBJ2-4
CDR3: ASSGTVNEQF; V: TRBV6-5; length: 10; D: TRBD1; J: TRBJ2-1